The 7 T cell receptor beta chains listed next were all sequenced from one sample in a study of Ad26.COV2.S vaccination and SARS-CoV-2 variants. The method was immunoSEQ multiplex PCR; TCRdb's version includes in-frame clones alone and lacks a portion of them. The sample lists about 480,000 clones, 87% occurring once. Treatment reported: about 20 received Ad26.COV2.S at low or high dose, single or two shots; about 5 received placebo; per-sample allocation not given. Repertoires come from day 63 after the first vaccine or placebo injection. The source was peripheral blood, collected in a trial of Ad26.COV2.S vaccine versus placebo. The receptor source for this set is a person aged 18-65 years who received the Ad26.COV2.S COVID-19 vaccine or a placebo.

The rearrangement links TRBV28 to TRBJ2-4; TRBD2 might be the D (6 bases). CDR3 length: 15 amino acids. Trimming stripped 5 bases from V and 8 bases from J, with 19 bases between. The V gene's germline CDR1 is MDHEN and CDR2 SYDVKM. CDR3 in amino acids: CASSQSGPQGDIQYF. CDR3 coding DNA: TGTGCCAGCAGTCAAAGCGGGCCGCAGGGAGACATTCAGTACTTC.

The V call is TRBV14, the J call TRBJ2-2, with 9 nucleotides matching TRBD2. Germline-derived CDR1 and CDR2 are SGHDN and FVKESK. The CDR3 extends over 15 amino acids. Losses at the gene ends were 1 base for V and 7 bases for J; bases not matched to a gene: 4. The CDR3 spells CASSQVGLAVGELFF. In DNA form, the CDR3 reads TGTGCCAGCAGCCAAGTGGGACTAGCTGTCGGGGAGCTGTTTTTT.

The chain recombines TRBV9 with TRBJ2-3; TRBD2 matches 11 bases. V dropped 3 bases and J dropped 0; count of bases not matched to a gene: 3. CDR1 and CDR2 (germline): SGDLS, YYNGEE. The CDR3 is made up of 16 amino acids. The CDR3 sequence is CASSEASGRSTDTQYF. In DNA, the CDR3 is TGTGCCAGCAGCGAAGCTAGCGGGAGGAGCACAGATACGCAGTATTTT.

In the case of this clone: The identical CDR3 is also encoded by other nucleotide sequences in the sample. The CDR3, as DNA: TGTGCCAGCACGACAGGGAATCAGCCCCAGCATTTT. Translating gives CASTTGNQPQHF. The rearrangement uses TRBV2 and TRBJ1-5, with TRBD1 matching 7 bases. This CDR3 contains 12 residues. The germline V gene has CDR1 SNHLY and CDR2 FYNNEI. The V and J ends lost 7 bases and 4 bases, in that order; junction bases with no gene match: 1. Using reference TRBV2 and TRBJ1-5 for the parts outside the CDR3, the full variable domain is EPEVTQTPSHQVTQMGQEVILRCVPISNHLYFYWYRQILGQKVEFLVSFYNNEISEKSEIFDDQFSVERPDGSNFTLKIRSTKLEDSAMYFCASTTGNQPQHFGDGTRLSIL.

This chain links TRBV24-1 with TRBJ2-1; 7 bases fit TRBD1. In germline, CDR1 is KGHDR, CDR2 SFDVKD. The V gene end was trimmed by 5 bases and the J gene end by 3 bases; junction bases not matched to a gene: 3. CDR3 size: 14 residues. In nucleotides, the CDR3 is TGTGCCACCAGTGCGACAGGGAGCTACAATGAGCAGTTCTTC. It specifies CATSATGSYNEQFF.

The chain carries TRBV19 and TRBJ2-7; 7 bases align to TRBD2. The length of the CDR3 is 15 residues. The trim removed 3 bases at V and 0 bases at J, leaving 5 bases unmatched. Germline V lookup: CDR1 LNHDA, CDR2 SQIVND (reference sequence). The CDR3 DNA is TGTGCCAGTAGTATCGGCGGGAGTCTCTCCTACGAGCAGTACTTC. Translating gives CASSIGGSLSYEQYF. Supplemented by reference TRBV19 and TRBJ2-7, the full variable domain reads DGGITQSPKYLFRKEGQNVTLSCEQNLNHDAMYWYRQDPGQGLRLIYYSQIVNDFQKGDIAEGYSVSREKKESFPLTVTSAQKNPTAFYLCASSIGGSLSYEQYFGPGTRLTVT.

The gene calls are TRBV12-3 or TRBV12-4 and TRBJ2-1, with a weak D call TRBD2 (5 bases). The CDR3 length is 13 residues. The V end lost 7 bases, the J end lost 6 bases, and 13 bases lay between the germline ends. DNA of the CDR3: TGTGCCAGCACTCTAAGAGAGGGCAATGAGCAGTTCTTC. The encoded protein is CASTLREGNEQFF.